The 2 T cell receptor beta chains presented below share a single source sample, sequenced in a study of beta chain features in type 1 diabetes. Every bit of the isolated RNA underwent reverse transcription, so sequencing read expressed TCRB transcripts. TCRdb keeps only in-frame clones here, not all; method: immunoSEQ multiplex PCR. The sample includes 300,000 to 400,000 clones, about a tenth seen only once; the top ten take approximately 1%. Antigen specificity for these receptors is unknown. General study points: The study found moderately but significantly shorter TCRB CDR3s in all four CD4+ subsets of Type 1 diabetes patients.

Sequenced sample: central memory CD4+ T cells from blood. All receptors come from a man aged 30 to 45 with type 1 diabetes.

The V call is TRBV28, the J call TRBJ1-2; no clear D. The CDR3 loop spans 12 amino acids. V shed 6 bases and J shed 4 bases, with 9 bases lying between them. Germline V gene sequence: CDR1 MDHEN, CDR2 SYDVKM. Here the CDR3 reads CASSLGFYGYTF. The CDR3 DNA is TGTGCCAGCAGCCTCGGATTCTATGGCTACACCTTC.

The genes are TRBV4-3 and TRBJ2-7, with TRBD1 matching over 10 bases. J lost 1 base, V lost 1 base, and 7 bases had no gene match. CDR3 length equals 17 residues. Germline V CDR1 and CDR2: LGHNA, YSLEER. The CDR3 here is CASSQGQGAGGSYEQYF. CDR3 coding DNA: TGCGCCAGCAGCCAAGGACAGGGGGCCGGTGGTTCCTACGAGCAGTACTTC.